Listed below are T cell receptor beta chains from one sample, sequenced in a study of T cell repertoires in cytomegalovirus infection. TCRdb used MiXCR to reprocess the reads, holding one entry per CDR3 protein. The sample has around 210,000 distinct CDR3 sequences, around 6.6% seen once; the top ten hold more than 5.5%. The specimen sequenced was PBMCs. These receptors all stem from a human donor in good health (CMV status not recorded). Some clones in this sample may be carry-over from other donors' samples. Each CDR3 is given with its conserved first and last residue. The order of the fields is J gene, D gene, V gene, clone size, CDR3 protein, CDR3 DNA. A D gene is named only where the DNA matches it firmly. Size is stated for part of the rows, as once, few or many counts, or as a class when the clone is expanded.

TRBJ2-2,.,TRBV13,many,CASSFSRLKFRVSGELFF,TGTGCCAGCAGCTTCAGCAGGCTTAAATTCCGGGTATCCGGGGAGCTGTTTTTT
TRBJ1-1,.,TRBV30,many,CAWRQDKNTEAFF,TGTGCCTGGAGACAGGACAAGAACACTGAAGCTTTCTTT
TRBJ2-3,.,TRBV30,many,CAWSVRDSRTDTQYF,TGTGCCTGGAGTGTACGGGACTCCAGGACAGATACGCAGTATTTT
TRBJ2-3,.,TRBV10-3,many,CAISEVLADTQYF,TGTGCCATCAGTGAAGTCTTGGCAGATACGCAGTATTTT
TRBJ2-5,.,TRBV12-3/TRBV12-4,many,CASVRAGSSKETQYF,TGTGCCAGCGTAAGGGCAGGGTCCTCTAAGGAGACCCAGTACTTC
TRBJ2-2,.,TRBV2,once,CASSVRGTGELFF,TGTGCCAGCAGTGTCAGGGGAACCGGGGAGCTGTTTTTT
TRBJ2-3,TRBD2,TRBV7-2,many,CASSVRTSGGPPSDTQYF,TGTGCCAGCAGCGTCCGGACTAGCGGGGGGCCCCCTTCAGATACGCAGTATTTT
TRBJ2-5,.,TRBV5-5,.,CASSPGDFWQETQYF,TGTGCCAGCAGCCCGGGGGACTTTTGGCAGGAGACCCAGTACTTC
TRBJ2-5,.,TRBV7-2,many,CASSLVDGETQYF,TGTGCCAGCAGCTTAGTGGACGGAGAGACCCAGTACTTC
TRBJ2-1,.,TRBV7-8,many,CASSLGDAGYNEQFF,TGTGCCAGCAGCTTAGGGGATGCCGGATACAATGAGCAGTTCTTC
TRBJ1-4,.,TRBV4-3,many,CASSPRGVNEKLFF,TGCGCCAGCAGCCCCCGGGGAGTTAATGAAAAACTGTTTTTT
TRBJ2-7,.,TRBV5-1,many,CASSLGTGFNEQYF,TGCGCCAGCAGCTTGGGAACAGGGTTCAACGAGCAGTACTTC
TRBJ2-3,.,TRBV6-1,many,CASTGDFADTQYF,TGTGCCAGCACAGGCGATTTCGCAGATACGCAGTATTTT
TRBJ1-1,.,TRBV9,many,CASSVAGARALDTEAFF,TGTGCCAGCAGCGTGGCGGGGGCACGGGCGTTAGACACTGAAGCTTTCTTT
TRBJ1-1,.,TRBV30,many,CAWSVGTEAFF,TGTGCCTGGAGTGTAGGTACTGAAGCTTTCTTT
TRBJ2-1,.,TRBV15,many,CATGRSLGNEQFF,TGTGCCACCGGACGATCCCTTGGGAATGAGCAGTTCTTC
TRBJ1-4,.,TRBV7-2,many,CASSLARQTNEKLFF,TGTGCCAGCAGCTTAGCGCGACAGACGAATGAAAAACTGTTTTTT
TRBJ1-6,.,TRBV7-2,many,CASSSQGNSPLHF,TGTGCCAGCAGCTCCCAGGGTAATTCACCCCTCCACTTT